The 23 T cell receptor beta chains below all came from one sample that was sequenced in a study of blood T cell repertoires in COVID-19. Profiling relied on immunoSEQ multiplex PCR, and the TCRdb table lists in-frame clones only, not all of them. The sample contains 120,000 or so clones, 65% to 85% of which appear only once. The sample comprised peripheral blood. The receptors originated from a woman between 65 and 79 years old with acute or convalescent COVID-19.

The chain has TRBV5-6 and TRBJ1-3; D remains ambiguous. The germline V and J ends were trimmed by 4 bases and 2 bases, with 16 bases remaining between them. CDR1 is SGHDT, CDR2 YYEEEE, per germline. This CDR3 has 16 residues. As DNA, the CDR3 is TGTGCCAGCAGCAGAGACTCGGGAAGAACTGGAAACACCATATATTTT. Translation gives CASSRDSGRTGNTIYF. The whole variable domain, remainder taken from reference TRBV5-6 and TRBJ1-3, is DAGVTQSPTHLIKTRGQQVTLRCSPKSGHDTVSWYQQALGQGPQFIFQYYEEEERQRGNFPDRFSGHQFPNYSSELNVNALLLGDSALYLCASSRDSGRTGNTIYFGEGSWLTVV.

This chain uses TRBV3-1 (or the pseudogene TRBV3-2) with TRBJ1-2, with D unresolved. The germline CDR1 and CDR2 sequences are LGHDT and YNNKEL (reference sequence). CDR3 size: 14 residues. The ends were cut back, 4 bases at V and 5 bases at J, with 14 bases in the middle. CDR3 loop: CASSRLGNLYGYTF. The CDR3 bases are TGTGCCAGCAGCCGTCTGGGCAACCTATATGGCTACACCTTC.

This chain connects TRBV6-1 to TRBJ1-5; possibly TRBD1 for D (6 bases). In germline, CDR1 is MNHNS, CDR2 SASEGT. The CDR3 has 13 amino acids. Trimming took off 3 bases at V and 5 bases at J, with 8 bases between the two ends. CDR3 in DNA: TGTGCCAGCAGTGACAGGGGAGATCAGCCCCAGCATTTT. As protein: CASSDRGDQPQHF.

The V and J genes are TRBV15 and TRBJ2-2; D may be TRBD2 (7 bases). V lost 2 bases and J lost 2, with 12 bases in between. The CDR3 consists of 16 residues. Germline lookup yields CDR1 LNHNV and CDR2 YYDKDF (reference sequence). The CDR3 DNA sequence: TGTGCCACCAGCAGACGAGGGGGGGCAAACACCGGGGAGCTGTTTTTT. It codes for CATSRRGGANTGELFF.

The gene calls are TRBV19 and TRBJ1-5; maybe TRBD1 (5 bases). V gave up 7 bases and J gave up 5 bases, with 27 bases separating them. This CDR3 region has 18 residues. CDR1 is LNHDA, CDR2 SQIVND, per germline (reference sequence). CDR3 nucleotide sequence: TGTGCCAGTACCTTAAAGGCTTCGGGGGGTTTGCTCCATCAGCCCCAGCATTTT. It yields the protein CASTLKASGGLLHQPQHF.

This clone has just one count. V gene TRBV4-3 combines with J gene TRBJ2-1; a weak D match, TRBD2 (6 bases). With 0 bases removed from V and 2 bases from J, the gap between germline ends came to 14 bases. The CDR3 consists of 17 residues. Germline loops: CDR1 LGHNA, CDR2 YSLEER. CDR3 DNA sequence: TGCGCCAGCAGCCAAGAGCTGGAGACTAGGGCCTACAATGAGCAGTTCTTC. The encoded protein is CASSQELETRAYNEQFF.

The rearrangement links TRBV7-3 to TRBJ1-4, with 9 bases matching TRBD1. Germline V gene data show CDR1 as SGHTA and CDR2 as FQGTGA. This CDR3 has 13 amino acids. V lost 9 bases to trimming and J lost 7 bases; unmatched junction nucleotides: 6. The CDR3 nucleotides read TGTGCCAGATGGGACAGGGATGGTGAAAAACTGTTTTTT. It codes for CARWDRDGEKLFF. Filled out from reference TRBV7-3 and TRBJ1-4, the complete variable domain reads GAGVSQTPSNKVTEKGKYVELRCDPISGHTALYWYRQSLGQGPEFLIYFQGTGAADDSGLPNDRFFAVRPEGSVSTLKIQRTERGDSAVYLCARWDRDGEKLFFGSGTQLSVL.

DNA of the CDR3: TGTGCCAGCAGTGGAACTAGCGGGGGGTCCCTTAGATACAATGAGCAGTTCTTC. Translated, it gives CASSGTSGGSLRYNEQFF. The J gene is TRBJ2-1, the V gene TRBV2, with 12 nucleotides matching TRBD2. This CDR3 comprises 18 residues. Per the germline V gene, CDR1 is SNHLY and CDR2 is FYNNEI. Unmatched junction bases numbered 11, after V lost 4 bases and J lost 4 bases.

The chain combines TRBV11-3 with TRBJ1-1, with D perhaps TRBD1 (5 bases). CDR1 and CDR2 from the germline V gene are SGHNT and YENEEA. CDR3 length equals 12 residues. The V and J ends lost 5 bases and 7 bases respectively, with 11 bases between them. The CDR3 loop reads CASSPTRGEAFF. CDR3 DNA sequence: TGTGCCAGCAGCCCGACTAGGGGTGAAGCTTTCTTT. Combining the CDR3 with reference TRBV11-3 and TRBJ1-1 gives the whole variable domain EAGVVQSPRYKIIEKKQPVAFWCNPISGHNTLYWYLQNLGQGPELLIRYENEEAVDDSQLPKDRFSAERLKGVDSTLKIQPAELGDSAVYLCASSPTRGEAFFGQGTRLTVV.

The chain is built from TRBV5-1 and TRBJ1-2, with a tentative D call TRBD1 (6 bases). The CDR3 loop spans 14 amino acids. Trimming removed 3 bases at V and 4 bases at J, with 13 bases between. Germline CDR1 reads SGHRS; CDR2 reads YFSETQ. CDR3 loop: CASSWRQDPYGYTF. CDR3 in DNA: TGCGCCAGCAGCTGGAGACAGGATCCCTATGGCTACACCTTC.

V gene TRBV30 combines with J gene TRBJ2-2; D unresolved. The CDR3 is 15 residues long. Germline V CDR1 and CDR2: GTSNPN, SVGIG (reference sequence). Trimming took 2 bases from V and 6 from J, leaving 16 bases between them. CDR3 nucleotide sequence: TGTGCCTGGAGTTCGGTCCCGGTGGTGGCCGGGGAGCTGTTTTTT. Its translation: CAWSSVPVVAGELFF.

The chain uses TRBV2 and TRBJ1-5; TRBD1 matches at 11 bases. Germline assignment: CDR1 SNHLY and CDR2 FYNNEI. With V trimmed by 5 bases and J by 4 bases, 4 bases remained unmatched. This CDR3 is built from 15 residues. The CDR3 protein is CASSIGTGGNQPQHF. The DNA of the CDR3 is TGTGCCAGCAGTATAGGGACAGGGGGAAATCAGCCCCAGCATTTT.

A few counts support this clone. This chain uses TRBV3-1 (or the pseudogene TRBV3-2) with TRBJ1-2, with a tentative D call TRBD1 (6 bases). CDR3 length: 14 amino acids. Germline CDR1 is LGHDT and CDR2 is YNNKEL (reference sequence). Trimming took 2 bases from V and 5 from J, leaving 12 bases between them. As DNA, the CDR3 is TGTGCCAGCAGCCAAAGATCCAGGGGTTATGGCTACACCTTC. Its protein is CASSQRSRGYGYTF.

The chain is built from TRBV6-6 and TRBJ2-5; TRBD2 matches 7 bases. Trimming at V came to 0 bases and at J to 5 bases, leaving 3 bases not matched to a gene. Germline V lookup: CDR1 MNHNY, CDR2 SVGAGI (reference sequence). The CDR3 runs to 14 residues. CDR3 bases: TGTGCCAGCAGTTACTCAGGCGGGGGTGAGACCCAGTACTTC. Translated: CASSYSGGGETQYF.

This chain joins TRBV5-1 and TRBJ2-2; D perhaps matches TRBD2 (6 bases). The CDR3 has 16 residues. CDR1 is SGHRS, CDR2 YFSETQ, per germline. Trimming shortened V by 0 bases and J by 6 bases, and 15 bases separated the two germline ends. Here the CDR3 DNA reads TGCGCCAGCAGCTTGGGGAGGGGCTCAATTTCCGGGGAGCTGTTTTTT. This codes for CASSLGRGSISGELFF.

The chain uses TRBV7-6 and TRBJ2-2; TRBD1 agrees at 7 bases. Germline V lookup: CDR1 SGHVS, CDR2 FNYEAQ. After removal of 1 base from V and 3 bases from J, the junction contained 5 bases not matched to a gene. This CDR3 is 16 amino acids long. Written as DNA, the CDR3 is TGTGCCAGCAGCTTAGAGGGGGCTGGGGACACCGGGGAGCTGTTTTTT. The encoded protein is CASSLEGAGDTGELFF.

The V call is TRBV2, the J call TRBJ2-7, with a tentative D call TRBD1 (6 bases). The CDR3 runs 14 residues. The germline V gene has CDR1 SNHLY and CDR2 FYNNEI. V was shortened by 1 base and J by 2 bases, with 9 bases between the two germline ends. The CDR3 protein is CASSEGDITYEQYV. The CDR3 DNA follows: TGTGCCAGCAGTGAAGGGGACATAACCTACGAGCAGTACGTC.

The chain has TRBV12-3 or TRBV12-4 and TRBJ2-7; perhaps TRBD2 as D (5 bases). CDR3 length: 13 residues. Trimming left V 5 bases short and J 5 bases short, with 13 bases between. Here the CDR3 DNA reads TGTGCCAGCAGTACTGGGAGAGGAAACGAGCAGTACTTC. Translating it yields CASSTGRGNEQYF.

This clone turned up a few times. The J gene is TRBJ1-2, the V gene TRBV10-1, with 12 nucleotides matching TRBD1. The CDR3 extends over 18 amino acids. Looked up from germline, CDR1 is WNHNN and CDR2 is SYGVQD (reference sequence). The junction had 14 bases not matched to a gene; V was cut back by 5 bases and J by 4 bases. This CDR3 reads CASSPNLWDRGRFYGYTF. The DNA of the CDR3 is TGCGCCAGCAGTCCCAATCTTTGGGACAGGGGGCGCTTCTATGGCTACACCTTC.

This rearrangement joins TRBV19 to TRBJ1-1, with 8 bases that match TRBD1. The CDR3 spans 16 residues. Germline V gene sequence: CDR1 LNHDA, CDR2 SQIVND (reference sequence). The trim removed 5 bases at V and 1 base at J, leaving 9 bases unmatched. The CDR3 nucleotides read TGTGCCAGTAGTCCCAGGACAGGGAGGAGGAACACTGAAGCTTTCTTT. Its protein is CASSPRTGRRNTEAFF.

The CDR3: CASSREQVNTEAFF. The CDR3, as DNA: TGTGCCAGCAGCAGGGAACAGGTGAACACTGAAGCTTTCTTT. The chain uses TRBV7-8 and TRBJ1-1; D possibly corresponds to TRBD1 (5 bases). Deletions cut 5 bases from V and 0 bases from J, with 10 bases between. The CDR3 has 14 amino acids. Germline V gene sequence: CDR1 SGHVS, CDR2 FQNEAQ.

The CDR3 here is CASRTTGNYGYTF. In DNA form, the CDR3 reads TGCGCCAGCAGAACGACAGGGAACTATGGCTACACCTTC. The rearrangement uses TRBV4-3 and TRBJ1-2, with 7 nucleotides matching TRBD1. CDR1 is LGHNA and CDR2 is YSLEER in the germline V gene. This CDR3 is 13 amino acids long. V was pared by 6 bases and J by 2 bases, with 3 bases of the junction left unmatched.

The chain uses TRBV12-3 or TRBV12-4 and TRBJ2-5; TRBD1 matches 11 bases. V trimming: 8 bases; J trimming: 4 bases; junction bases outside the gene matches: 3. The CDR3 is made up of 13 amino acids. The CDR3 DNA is TGTGCCAGCGGACAGGGGGCACTAGAGACCCAGTACTTC. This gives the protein CASGQGALETQYF.